One and the same sample provided the 2 T cell receptor beta chains below, sequenced in a study of T cell responses to AZD1222 COVID-19 vaccine. Only in-frame clones appear in the TCRdb table, and some are missing; sequencing was by immunoSEQ multiplex PCR. The sample shows some 92,000 clones, about nine tenths of them seen only once. This sample comprised peripheral blood, obtained on day 0 of AZD1222 vaccination. Every receptor here comes from an adult in good health.

The chain uses TRBV29-1 and TRBJ1-1, with D unresolved. This CDR3 has 13 residues. The V end lost 7 bases, the J end lost 1 base, and 13 bases lay between the germline ends. Germline V gene lookup returns CDR1 SQVTM and CDR2 ANQGSEA. The CDR3 region has the DNA TGCAGCGACATCCAAGCGGGGAACACTGAAGCTTTCTTT. Protein sequence: CSDIQAGNTEAFF.

This chain uses TRBV6-5 with TRBJ1-2; the match to TRBD1 covers 8 bases. The junction had 3 bases not matched to a gene; V was cut back by 4 bases and J by 2 bases. Germline lookup yields CDR1 MNHEY and CDR2 SVGAGI. CDR3 length equals 14 residues. CDR3 nucleotide sequence: TGTGCCAGCAGTTTCTACAGGGGGAACTATGGCTACACCTTC. Encoded protein: CASSFYRGNYGYTF.